This T cell receptor beta chain came from a study of shared clonotypes between healthy human individuals. Study-wide background: Two female and three male donors aged 18 to 49 were enrolled.

Notes on the study in general: Compared with clonotypes that all four donors shared, non-shared clonotypes had lower generation probabilities. Naive subsets, compared against memory subsets, generally had larger estimated richness values. Read depth was anticipated to influence clonotype sharing among donors.

TCRdb keeps only in-frame clones here, not all; method: immunoSEQ multiplex PCR. The sample holds 2,100,000 or so clones; approximately 96% are singletons and the top ten take around 0.13%. The length of the CDR3 is 14 residues. Germline CDR1 and CDR2: LNHDA and SQIVND (reference sequence). V was pared by 3 bases and J by 4 bases, with 10 bases between. Comments on this clone: What it binds is not known.

This chain joins TRBV19 and TRBJ1-5; D is possibly TRBD1 (5 bases). Sequencing input: naive CD4+ T cells sorted from blood. The subset is: CD45RA+ positively selected. The sequence was collected from a man in his late teens or twenties in good health. The CDR3 is CASSIWGPNQPQHF. The CDR3 DNA is TGTGCCAGTAGTATTTGGGGACCGAATCAGCCCCAGCATTTT.